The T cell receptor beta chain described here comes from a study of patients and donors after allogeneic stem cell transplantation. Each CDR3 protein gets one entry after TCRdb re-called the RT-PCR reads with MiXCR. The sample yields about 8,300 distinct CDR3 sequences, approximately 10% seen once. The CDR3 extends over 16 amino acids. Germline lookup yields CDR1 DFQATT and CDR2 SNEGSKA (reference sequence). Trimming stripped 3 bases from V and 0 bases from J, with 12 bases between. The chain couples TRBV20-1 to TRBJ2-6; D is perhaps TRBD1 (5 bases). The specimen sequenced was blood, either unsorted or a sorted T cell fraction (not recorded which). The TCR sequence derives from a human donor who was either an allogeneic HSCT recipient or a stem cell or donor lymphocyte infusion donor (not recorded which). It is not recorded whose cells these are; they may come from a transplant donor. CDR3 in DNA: TGCAGTGCTAGGCACACAGGTCTCTCTGGGGCCAACGTCCTGACTTTC. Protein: CSARHTGLSGANVLTF.